This TCR beta chain emerged from a study of Tregs in tolerant kidney transplant recipients. TCRdb keeps only in-frame clones here, not all; method: immunoSEQ multiplex PCR. Found here are 90,000 to 150,000 clones, roughly 92% of them singletons; the top ten hold approximately 0.6%. To note about this clone: Its target is unknown.

Overall study findings and caveats: Biological reproducibility was not directly addressed in this study.

Per the germline V gene, CDR1 is SGHDN and CDR2 is FVKESK. Trimming took 4 bases from V and 0 from J, leaving 13 bases between them. The CDR3 consists of 16 residues. Unstimulated Tregs (CD4+CD25+CD127-) and CD4+CD25- non-Tregs were sorted from PBMCs. The V gene is TRBV14, the J gene TRBJ1-3; no firm D call. The receptor's source is a human donor in good health. Sequenced sample: CD4+ T cells from blood. CDR3 residues: CASSPLRAGSGNTIYF. CDR3 nucleotides: TGTGCCAGCAGCCCCCTCCGGGCGGGCTCTGGAAACACCATATATTTT.